The clone carrying this T cell receptor (beta chain) was detected a few times. No antigen is known for it. This sample was taken from a study of shared clonotypes between healthy human individuals. From germline, CDR1 is MNHNS and CDR2 SASEGT. The length of the CDR3 is 15 residues. V was pared by 4 bases and J by 5 bases, with 7 bases of the junction left unmatched. In the original processing: Filtering was not the same, since immunoSEQ gave junction-only sequences without quality scores. Libraries were prepared by immunoSEQ multiplex PCR; TCRdb keeps only in-frame clonotypes and omits some of them. V, J and clone size are taken as reported in that table, and D and trimming were inferred from the DNA itself. Found here are approximately 460,000 clones, 75% to 80% of them singletons; the top ten hold around 12%. Study-wide results and caveats: Deeper or shallower sequencing was expected to change how clonotypes are shared among donors. A limitation of the genetic and exposure-history diversity represented arose from few donors.

The receptor comes from a middle-aged woman in good health. Some clones in this sample may be carry-over from other donors' samples. Sequencing was done on a sample of PBMCs. The chain is built from TRBV6-1 and TRBJ1-5; 8 bases map to TRBD1. This CDR3 reads CASSGGTGAYQPQHF. CDR3 bases: TGTGCCAGCAGTGGTGGGACAGGAGCGTATCAGCCCCAGCATTTT.